This TCR beta chain was identified in a study of blood T cell repertoires in COVID-19. Study at large: Acute-phase and convalescent COVID-19 samples originated in the United States, Italy and Spain. PBMCs, B-cell-depleted T cells, or T cells provided the cDNA or gDNA that made up the material.

Authors' data handling: Counts of nucleated cells, estimated from reference gene primer amplification, were obtained. Repertoires were generated with immunoSEQ multiplex PCR, while TCRdb's copy carries only in-frame clones and drops some. Clone size and the V and J calls come from that table; the DNA yielded D and trimming. This table holds about 200,000 clones, nearly 90% found once. In germline, CDR1 is ENHRY, CDR2 SYGVKD. The CDR3 extends over 13 amino acids. V was cut by 8 bases and J by 0 bases, with 10 bases left in between. This clone was observed once. The chain is built from TRBV10-3 and TRBJ1-1; perhaps TRBD1 as D (6 bases). The specimen was peripheral blood. The TCR was taken from a man in his sixties with active or convalescent COVID-19. In nucleotides, the CDR3 is TGTGCCATCTTGGACAGCATGAACACTGAAGCTTTCTTT. This sequence encodes CAILDSMNTEAFF.